Listed here are 15 T cell receptor beta chains from one sample, sequenced in a study of blood T cell repertoires in COVID-19. Sequenced by immunoSEQ multiplex PCR; TCRdb stores in-frame clones only, minus some. The data show about 60,000 clones, 82% seen once. The specimen was peripheral blood. These receptors were obtained from a human donor in a cohort sampled during active COVID-19.

Here the CDR3 reads CASSLQGTGNTIYF. The DNA for the CDR3 is TGTGCCAGCAGCTTACAGGGCACTGGAAACACCATATATTTT. The V gene is TRBV7-2, the J gene TRBJ1-3; possible D gene TRBD1, 5 bases. Germline CDR1 reads SGHTA; CDR2 reads FQGNSA. The CDR3 consists of 14 residues. The ends were cut back, 2 bases at V and 2 bases at J, with 7 bases in the middle.

The gene calls are TRBV28 and TRBJ2-5; perhaps TRBD2 as D (6 bases). CDR1 and CDR2 (germline): MDHEN, SYDVKM. The CDR3 totals 14 residues. The V gene lost 8 bases and the J gene lost 2 bases, with 15 bases spanning the gap. For the CDR3, the DNA is TGTGCCAGCGGGCTGGCTAGCGCTCAAGAGACCCAGTACTTC. Translating gives CASGLASAQETQYF.

This clone was found a few times. J is TRBJ2-2 and V is TRBV7-2, with 12 bases identical to TRBD2. J gave up 7 bases and V 4 bases, and 7 bases lay outside the gene matches. The CDR3 loop spans 16 amino acids. From germline, CDR1 is SGHTA and CDR2 FQGNSA. CDR3 bases: TGTGCCAGCAGCTCGACTAGCGGGGGAAAGGGCGGGGAGCTGTTTTTT. Protein sequence: CASSSTSGGKGGELFF.

V is TRBV6-5 and J is TRBJ1-1, with D hard to call. Germline V gene data show CDR1 as MNHEY and CDR2 as SVGAGI. The CDR3 length is 15 residues. V gave up 0 bases and J gave up 1 base, with 9 bases separating them. The CDR3 DNA reads as TGTGCCAGCAGTTACTCTACGGGGTGGAACACTGAAGCTTTCTTT. Translation: CASSYSTGWNTEAFF.

The genes are TRBV28 and TRBJ1-2; D gene ambiguous. The CDR3 is made up of 15 amino acids. Between the trimmed V and J ends, which lost 7 bases and 8 bases, there was a span of 23 bases. CDR1 and CDR2 from the germline V gene are MDHEN and SYDVKM. Here the CDR3 reads CASTALGSPGWGYTF. The CDR3, as DNA: TGTGCCAGCACCGCGCTCGGGTCTCCTGGCTGGGGCTACACCTTC.

The chain couples TRBV20-1 to TRBJ2-3; weak D call: TRBD2 (7 bases). V was shortened by 3 bases and J by 6 bases, with 16 bases between the two germline ends. CDR3 length equals 14 residues. Germline V gene lookup returns CDR1 DFQATT and CDR2 SNEGSKA (reference sequence). CDR3 protein: CSASSGGAYDTQYF. In DNA form, the CDR3 reads TGCAGTGCTAGTAGTGGGGGGGCCTATGATACGCAGTATTTT.

This clone was counted a single time. The chain employs TRBV7-8 and TRBJ1-1, with D perhaps TRBD1 (5 bases). From germline, CDR1 is SGHVS and CDR2 FQNEAQ. Between the trimmed V and J ends, which lost 2 bases and 1 base, there was a span of 8 bases. The CDR3 consists of 14 residues. The CDR3 loop is CASSLLGGNTEAFF. The CDR3 nucleotides are TGTGCCAGCAGCTTATTGGGGGGGAACACTGAAGCTTTCTTT.

The chain joins TRBV6-2 or TRBV6-3 to TRBJ1-1; unclear D gene. This CDR3 region has 13 residues. Deletions cut 3 bases from V and 0 bases from J, with 5 bases between. CDR1 and CDR2 from the germline V gene are MNHEY and SVGEGT. The CDR3 protein is CASSYRVNTEAFF. CDR3 DNA: TGTGCCAGCAGTTATAGAGTGAACACTGAAGCTTTCTTT.

The chain recombines TRBV9 with TRBJ1-4, with a weak D call TRBD1 (6 bases). V lost 4 bases and J 5 bases, leaving 15 bases between the germline ends. The CDR3 runs to 15 residues. The germline V gene encodes CDR1 SGDLS and CDR2 YYNGEE. The CDR3 DNA reads as TGTGCCAGCAGCCATGGGGGCCGTACGAATGAAAAACTGTTTTTT. Protein sequence: CASSHGGRTNEKLFF. Drawing the rest from reference TRBV9 and TRBJ1-4, the complete variable domain is DSGVTQTPKHLITATGQRVTLRCSPRSGDLSVYWYQQSLDQGLQFLIQYYNGEERAKGNILERFSAQQFPDLHSELNLSSLELGDSALYFCASSHGGRTNEKLFFGSGTQLSVL.

In its sample, this clone was seen once. V is TRBV11-2 and J is TRBJ1-2; no firm D call. The V gene's germline CDR1 is SGHAT and CDR2 FQNNGV. Between the trimmed V and J ends, which lost 0 bases and 5 bases, there was a span of 13 bases. The CDR3 runs 15 residues. The DNA for the CDR3 is TGTGCCAGCAGCTTAGATTTAGGACGGGGATATGGCTACACCTTC. This translates into CASSLDLGRGYGYTF.

The chain carries TRBV5-1 and TRBJ1-1, with 9 positions matching TRBD1. Losses at the gene ends were 4 bases for V and 1 base for J; bases not matched to a gene: 8. Germline CDR1 and CDR2: SGHRS and YFSETQ. The CDR3 has 16 residues. The CDR3 DNA follows: TGCGCCAGCAGCCCCCTGGCGACAGGGGGGAACACTGAAGCTTTCTTT. Amino acids: CASSPLATGGNTEAFF.

V gene TRBV7-3 combines with J gene TRBJ2-7, with D possibly being TRBD1 (5 bases). With 2 bases removed from V and 2 bases from J, the gap between germline ends came to 10 bases. Germline CDR1 reads SGHTA; CDR2 reads FQGTGA. CDR3 size: 14 residues. For the CDR3, the DNA is TGTGCCAGCAGCTTAGGGGCTCTACCCTACGAGCAGTACTTC. Amino acids: CASSLGALPYEQYF.

J is TRBJ2-7 and V is TRBV7-3; perhaps TRBD1 as D (5 bases). CDR3 length: 13 amino acids. The germline gives CDR1 SGHTA, CDR2 FQGTGA. Trimming took off 5 bases at V and 3 bases at J, with 11 bases between the two ends. CDR3 nucleotide sequence: TGTGCCAGCAGCCTGGACACCAGCTACGAGCAGTACTTC. Amino acid sequence: CASSLDTSYEQYF.

CDR3 in DNA: TGTGCCAGCAGCTCAGAACCGGACGGGAGCTCCTATAATTCACCCCTCCACTTT. Encoded protein: CASSSEPDGSSYNSPLHF. The chain has TRBV7-9 and TRBJ1-6; D ambiguous. The germline V and J ends were trimmed by 4 bases and 0 bases, with 16 bases remaining between them. The CDR3 totals 18 residues. The germline gives CDR1 SEHNR, CDR2 FQNEAQ (reference sequence).

The chain recombines TRBV18 with TRBJ1-1; 8 nucleotides agree with TRBD1. Germline V gene sequence: CDR1 KGHSH, CDR2 LQKENI. The J segment lost 10 bases and the V segment lost 4 bases, leaving 11 bases of the junction unmatched. This CDR3 region has 14 residues. Here the CDR3 reads CASSLPGGEGRAFF. CDR3 bases: TGTGCCAGCTCACTCCCAGGGGGCGAGGGTAGAGCTTTCTTT. Drawing the rest from reference TRBV18 and TRBJ1-1, the complete variable domain is NAGVMQNPRHLVRRRGQEARLRCSPMKGHSHVYWYRQLPEEGLKFMVYLQKENIIDESGMPKERFSAEFPKEGPSILRIQQVVRGDSAAYFCASSLPGGEGRAFFGQGTRLTVV.